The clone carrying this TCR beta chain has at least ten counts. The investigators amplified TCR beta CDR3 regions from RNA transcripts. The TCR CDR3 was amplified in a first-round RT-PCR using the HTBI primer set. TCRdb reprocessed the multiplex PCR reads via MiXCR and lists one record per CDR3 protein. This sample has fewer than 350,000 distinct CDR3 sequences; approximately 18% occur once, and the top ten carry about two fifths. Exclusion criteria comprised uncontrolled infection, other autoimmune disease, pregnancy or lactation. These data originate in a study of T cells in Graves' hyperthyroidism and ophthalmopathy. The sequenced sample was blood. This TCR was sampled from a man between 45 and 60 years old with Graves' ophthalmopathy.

Written as DNA, the CDR3 is TGTGCCAGCAGCTTGGGAGGCCGGGGCACAGATACGCAGTATTTT. It is translated as CASSLGGRGTDTQYF. This chain connects TRBV11-2 to TRBJ2-3; possible D gene TRBD2, 6 bases. In germline, CDR1 is SGHAT, CDR2 FQNNGV. The CDR3 has 15 amino acids. V gave up 3 bases and J gave up 1 base, with 11 bases separating them. Looking up the rest from reference TRBV11-2 and TRBJ2-3 gives the full variable domain: EAGVAQSPRYKIIEKRQSVAFWCNPISGHATLYWYQQILGQGPKLLIQFQNNGVVDDSQLPKDRFSAERLKGVDSTLKIQPAKLEDSAVYLCASSLGGRGTDTQYFGPGTRLTVL.